Presented here are 13 T cell receptor beta chains from one specimen sequenced in a study of blood T cell repertoires in COVID-19. Profiling relied on immunoSEQ multiplex PCR, and the TCRdb table lists in-frame clones only, not all of them. The sample has about 180,000 clones, roughly 86% seen once. The sequenced sample consisted of peripheral blood. Receptors originate from a woman in her twenties or thirties with active or convalescent COVID-19.

The gene calls are TRBV6-5 and TRBJ1-3, with a tentative D call TRBD1 (5 bases). Trimming took off 7 bases at V and 0 bases at J, with 10 bases between the two ends. This CDR3 has 14 residues. The V gene's germline CDR1 is MNHEY and CDR2 SVGAGI. In DNA form, the CDR3 reads TGTGCCAGCAACACAGGAGCCTCTGGAAACACCATATATTTT. Translation gives CASNTGASGNTIYF.

A note on this clone: Given a much more abundant clone one base away, this may be a read error. This chain uses TRBV2 with TRBJ1-6; TRBD1 aligns across 7 bases. V dropped 6 bases and J dropped 0; count of bases not matched to a gene: 17. Germline V gives CDR1 SNHLY, CDR2 FYNNEI. The CDR3 contains 20 residues. The CDR3 protein is CASRLPRDRTQNSYNSPLHF. The CDR3 DNA sequence: TGTGCCAGCAGGCTTCCTCGGGACAGAACCCAGAACTCCTATAATTCACCCCTCCACTTT.

The chain recombines TRBV24-1 with TRBJ2-1; TRBD2 matches 10 bases. V shed 2 bases, J shed 0 bases, and the junction held 3 bases outside the gene matches. The V gene's germline CDR1 is KGHDR and CDR2 SFDVKD. The CDR3 length is 17 residues. The CDR3 loop reads CATSDYSSGSSYNEQFF. CDR3 nucleotides: TGTGCCACCAGTGATTACTCTAGCGGGAGCTCCTACAATGAGCAGTTCTTC.

The chain joins TRBV27 to TRBJ2-6; 8 bases fit TRBD2. J was trimmed by 2 bases and V by 2 bases; bases with no gene match: 8. Germline V CDR1 and CDR2: MNHEY, SMNVEV (reference sequence). The CDR3 is 18 amino acids. CDR3 DNA sequence: TGTGCCAGCAGTTTAAAGGGGACTAGAGGGACTGGGGCCAACGTCCTGACTTTC. It encodes CASSLKGTRGTGANVLTF.

The chain links TRBV5-5 to TRBJ2-2; D might be TRBD2 (6 bases). V lost 4 bases, J lost 6 bases, and 13 bases lay in between. Germline V CDR1 and CDR2: SGHKS, YYEKEE (reference sequence). There are 14 residues in the CDR3. CDR3 region: CASSEEGGPGELFF. In DNA form, the CDR3 reads TGTGCCAGCAGCGAGGAGGGAGGTCCCGGGGAGCTGTTTTTT. The entire variable domain, with the rest obtained from reference TRBV5-5 and TRBJ2-2, is as follows: DAGVTQSPTHLIKTRGQQVTLRCSPISGHKSVSWYQQVLGQGPQFIFQYYEKEERGRGNFPDRFSARQFPNYSSELNVNALLLGDSALYLCASSEEGGPGELFFGEGSRLTVL.

This chain joins TRBV3-1 (or the pseudogene TRBV3-2) and TRBJ1-4; the D gene is possibly TRBD1 (6 bases). Germline values: CDR1 LGHDT, CDR2 YNNKEL (reference sequence). CDR3 size: 13 residues. The V end lost 3 bases, the J end lost 10 bases, and 12 bases lay between the germline ends. DNA for the CDR3: TGTGCCAGCAGCCAGCAGGGGATTGCAAAACTGTTTTTT. Translating it yields CASSQQGIAKLFF.

The count of this clone is one. The J gene is TRBJ2-7, the V gene TRBV5-1; 7 positions agree with TRBD1. The germline V gene encodes CDR1 SGHRS and CDR2 YFSETQ. The V and J ends lost 4 bases and 1 base, in that order; junction bases with no gene match: 2. CDR3 length equals 13 residues. CDR3 residues: CASSVDRSYEQYF. The CDR3 DNA follows: TGCGCCAGCAGCGTGGACAGGTCCTACGAGCAGTACTTC.

This chain uses TRBV5-1 with TRBJ2-7, with D maybe TRBD1 (5 bases). Between the trimmed V and J ends, which lost 0 bases and 0 bases, there was a span of 13 bases. CDR1 and CDR2 (germline): SGHRS, YFSETQ. This CDR3 is 16 amino acids long. CDR3 sequence (DNA): TGCGCCAGCAGCTTGGAGGGCTACAGGAGCTCCTACGAGCAGTACTTC. Translating gives CASSLEGYRSSYEQYF.

The chain has TRBV11-2 and TRBJ1-5; D is possibly TRBD1 (5 bases). The CDR3 spans 13 residues. CDR1 and CDR2 (germline): SGHAT, FQNNGV. Trimming pared 4 bases from V and 9 bases from J, leaving 13 bases between. As DNA, the CDR3 is TGTGCCAGCAGCTGGGGTAAGGGGTGGCCCCAGCATTTT. As protein: CASSWGKGWPQHF. The variable domain in full, completed from reference TRBV11-2 and TRBJ1-5, reads EAGVAQSPRYKIIEKRQSVAFWCNPISGHATLYWYQQILGQGPKLLIQFQNNGVVDDSQLPKDRFSAERLKGVDSTLKIQPAKLEDSAVYLCASSWGKGWPQHFGDGTRLSIL.

The rearrangement links TRBV27 to TRBJ1-2, with D tentatively TRBD1 (5 bases). The CDR3 length is 13 residues. Looked up from germline, CDR1 is MNHEY and CDR2 is SMNVEV (reference sequence). V lost 3 bases and J 6 bases, leaving 11 bases between the germline ends. The CDR3 nucleotides read TGTGCCAGCAGTTTGCAGGGTTCGAATGGCTACACCTTC. As protein: CASSLQGSNGYTF.

The chain has TRBV24-1 and TRBJ1-5; 7 nucleotides align to TRBD1. CDR1 is KGHDR, CDR2 SFDVKD, per germline. Trimming took 2 bases from V and 0 from J; bases not matched to a gene: 3. There are 16 residues in the CDR3. This chain's CDR3 is CATSDSRQGSNQPQHF. As DNA, the CDR3 is TGTGCCACCAGTGATTCAAGACAGGGTAGCAATCAGCCCCAGCATTTT.

This clone was seen once. The chain combines TRBV2 with TRBJ1-2, with 8 positions matching TRBD1. Germline loops: CDR1 SNHLY, CDR2 FYNNEI. This CDR3 region has 17 residues. The V segment lost 4 bases and the J segment 0 bases; nucleotides outside the gene matches: 10. This CDR3 is CASSGVGQGAANYGYTF. The DNA of the CDR3 is TGTGCCAGCAGTGGTGTCGGACAGGGCGCCGCTAACTATGGCTACACCTTC.

The chain carries TRBV10-1 and TRBJ2-7, with a tentative D call TRBD2 (5 bases). The germline V gene encodes CDR1 WNHNN and CDR2 SYGVQD (reference sequence). The CDR3 is 13 amino acids. The V end lost 2 bases, the J end lost 0 bases, and 5 bases lay between the germline ends. The CDR3 nucleotides are TGCGCCAGCAGTGAGCGGGGCTCCTACGAGCAGTACTTC. It yields the protein CASSERGSYEQYF.